Listed below are T cell receptor beta chains from one sample, sequenced in a study of blood T cell repertoires in COVID-19. Data came from immunoSEQ multiplex PCR; TCRdb stores just in-frame clones and leaves some out. The table shows about 260,000 clones, with around 86% occurring only once. Material for sequencing was peripheral blood. The receptors derive from a man aged 35-49 years who had recovered from COVID-19. CDR3s include the opening cysteine and the closing phenylalanine or tryptophan. The order of the fields is D gene, V gene, clone size, J gene, CDR3 protein, CDR3 DNA. D genes are given only for firm matches. Clone size is not always given. Where it is, it says once, few, many or a class for expanded clones.

TRBD2	TRBV5-1	-	TRBJ2-1	CASSLAGGTYNEQFF	TGCGCCAGCAGTCTAGCGGGGGGTACCTACAATGAGCAGTTCTTC
-	TRBV7-9	few	TRBJ1-2	CASSWDTGPHYGYTF	TGTGCCAGCAGCTGGGATACAGGTCCCCACTATGGCTACACCTTC
-	TRBV18	-	TRBJ1-5	CASSRMGGSNQPQHF	TGTGCCAGCTCACGAATGGGGGGGAGCAATCAGCCCCAGCATTTT
TRBD2	TRBV5-4	few	TRBJ2-3	CASSYGLARTDTQYF	TGTGCCAGCAGCTACGGACTAGCTCGGACAGATACGCAGTATTTT
-	TRBV6-5	-	TRBJ1-1	CASSQTRGANTEAFF	TGTGCCAGCAGTCAAACCCGCGGGGCGAACACTGAAGCTTTCTTT
TRBD2	TRBV11-3	once	TRBJ2-1	CASSRTSGYNEQFF	TGTGCCAGCAGCCGGACTAGCGGTTACAATGAGCAGTTCTTC
-	TRBV3-1/TRBV3-2	-	TRBJ1-1	CASSQASEAFF	TGTGCCAGCAGCCAAGCCTCGGAAGCTTTCTTT
TRBD1	TRBV27	once	TRBJ2-1	CASNPTGTGGQRSYNEQFF	TGTGCCAGCAATCCGACGGGGACAGGGGGCCAAAGGTCCTACAATGAGCAGTTCTTC
-	TRBV7-2	few	TRBJ1-4	CASSFGDRSGEKLFF	TGTGCCAGCAGCTTCGGAGACAGGTCGGGAGAAAAACTGTTTTTT
-	TRBV27	-	TRBJ1-2	CASRPIQGHIAYGYTF	TGTGCCAGCAGACCGATTCAGGGACACATAGCCTATGGCTACACCTTC
TRBD2	TRBV19	-	TRBJ2-7	CASSISGSARSEQYF	TGTGCCAGTAGTATCAGCGGGAGCGCGAGGAGTGAGCAGTACTTC
TRBD2	TRBV29-1	-	TRBJ2-3	CSVSLAATDTQYF	TGCAGCGTGTCACTAGCGGCTACAGATACGCAGTATTTT